This TCR beta chain was sequenced in a study of cytomegalovirus exposure and HLA in healthy donors. About the study: There were approximately 80 million unique TCRs (from HLA-typed donors) in an early data release.

This CDR3 has 15 residues. Germline CDR1 is SNHLY and CDR2 is FYNNEI. V shed 6 bases and J 3 bases; nucleotides not matched to a gene: 7. This clone appeared a single time. The primer mix had 60 Vbeta and 13 Jbeta primers. Profiled with immunoSEQ multiplex PCR; TCRdb holds only in-frame clones, not every one. The data hold over 85,000 clones, with 75% to 90% observed a single time. The sample consisted of PBMCs. The receptor was derived from a middle-aged man in good health and CMV-seronegative. The V and J genes are TRBV2 and TRBJ2-3; 9 bases agree with TRBD2. CDR3 residues: CASSSPGLATDTQYF. The CDR3 DNA is TGTGCCAGCAGCTCTCCGGGACTAGCTACAGATACGCAGTATTTT.